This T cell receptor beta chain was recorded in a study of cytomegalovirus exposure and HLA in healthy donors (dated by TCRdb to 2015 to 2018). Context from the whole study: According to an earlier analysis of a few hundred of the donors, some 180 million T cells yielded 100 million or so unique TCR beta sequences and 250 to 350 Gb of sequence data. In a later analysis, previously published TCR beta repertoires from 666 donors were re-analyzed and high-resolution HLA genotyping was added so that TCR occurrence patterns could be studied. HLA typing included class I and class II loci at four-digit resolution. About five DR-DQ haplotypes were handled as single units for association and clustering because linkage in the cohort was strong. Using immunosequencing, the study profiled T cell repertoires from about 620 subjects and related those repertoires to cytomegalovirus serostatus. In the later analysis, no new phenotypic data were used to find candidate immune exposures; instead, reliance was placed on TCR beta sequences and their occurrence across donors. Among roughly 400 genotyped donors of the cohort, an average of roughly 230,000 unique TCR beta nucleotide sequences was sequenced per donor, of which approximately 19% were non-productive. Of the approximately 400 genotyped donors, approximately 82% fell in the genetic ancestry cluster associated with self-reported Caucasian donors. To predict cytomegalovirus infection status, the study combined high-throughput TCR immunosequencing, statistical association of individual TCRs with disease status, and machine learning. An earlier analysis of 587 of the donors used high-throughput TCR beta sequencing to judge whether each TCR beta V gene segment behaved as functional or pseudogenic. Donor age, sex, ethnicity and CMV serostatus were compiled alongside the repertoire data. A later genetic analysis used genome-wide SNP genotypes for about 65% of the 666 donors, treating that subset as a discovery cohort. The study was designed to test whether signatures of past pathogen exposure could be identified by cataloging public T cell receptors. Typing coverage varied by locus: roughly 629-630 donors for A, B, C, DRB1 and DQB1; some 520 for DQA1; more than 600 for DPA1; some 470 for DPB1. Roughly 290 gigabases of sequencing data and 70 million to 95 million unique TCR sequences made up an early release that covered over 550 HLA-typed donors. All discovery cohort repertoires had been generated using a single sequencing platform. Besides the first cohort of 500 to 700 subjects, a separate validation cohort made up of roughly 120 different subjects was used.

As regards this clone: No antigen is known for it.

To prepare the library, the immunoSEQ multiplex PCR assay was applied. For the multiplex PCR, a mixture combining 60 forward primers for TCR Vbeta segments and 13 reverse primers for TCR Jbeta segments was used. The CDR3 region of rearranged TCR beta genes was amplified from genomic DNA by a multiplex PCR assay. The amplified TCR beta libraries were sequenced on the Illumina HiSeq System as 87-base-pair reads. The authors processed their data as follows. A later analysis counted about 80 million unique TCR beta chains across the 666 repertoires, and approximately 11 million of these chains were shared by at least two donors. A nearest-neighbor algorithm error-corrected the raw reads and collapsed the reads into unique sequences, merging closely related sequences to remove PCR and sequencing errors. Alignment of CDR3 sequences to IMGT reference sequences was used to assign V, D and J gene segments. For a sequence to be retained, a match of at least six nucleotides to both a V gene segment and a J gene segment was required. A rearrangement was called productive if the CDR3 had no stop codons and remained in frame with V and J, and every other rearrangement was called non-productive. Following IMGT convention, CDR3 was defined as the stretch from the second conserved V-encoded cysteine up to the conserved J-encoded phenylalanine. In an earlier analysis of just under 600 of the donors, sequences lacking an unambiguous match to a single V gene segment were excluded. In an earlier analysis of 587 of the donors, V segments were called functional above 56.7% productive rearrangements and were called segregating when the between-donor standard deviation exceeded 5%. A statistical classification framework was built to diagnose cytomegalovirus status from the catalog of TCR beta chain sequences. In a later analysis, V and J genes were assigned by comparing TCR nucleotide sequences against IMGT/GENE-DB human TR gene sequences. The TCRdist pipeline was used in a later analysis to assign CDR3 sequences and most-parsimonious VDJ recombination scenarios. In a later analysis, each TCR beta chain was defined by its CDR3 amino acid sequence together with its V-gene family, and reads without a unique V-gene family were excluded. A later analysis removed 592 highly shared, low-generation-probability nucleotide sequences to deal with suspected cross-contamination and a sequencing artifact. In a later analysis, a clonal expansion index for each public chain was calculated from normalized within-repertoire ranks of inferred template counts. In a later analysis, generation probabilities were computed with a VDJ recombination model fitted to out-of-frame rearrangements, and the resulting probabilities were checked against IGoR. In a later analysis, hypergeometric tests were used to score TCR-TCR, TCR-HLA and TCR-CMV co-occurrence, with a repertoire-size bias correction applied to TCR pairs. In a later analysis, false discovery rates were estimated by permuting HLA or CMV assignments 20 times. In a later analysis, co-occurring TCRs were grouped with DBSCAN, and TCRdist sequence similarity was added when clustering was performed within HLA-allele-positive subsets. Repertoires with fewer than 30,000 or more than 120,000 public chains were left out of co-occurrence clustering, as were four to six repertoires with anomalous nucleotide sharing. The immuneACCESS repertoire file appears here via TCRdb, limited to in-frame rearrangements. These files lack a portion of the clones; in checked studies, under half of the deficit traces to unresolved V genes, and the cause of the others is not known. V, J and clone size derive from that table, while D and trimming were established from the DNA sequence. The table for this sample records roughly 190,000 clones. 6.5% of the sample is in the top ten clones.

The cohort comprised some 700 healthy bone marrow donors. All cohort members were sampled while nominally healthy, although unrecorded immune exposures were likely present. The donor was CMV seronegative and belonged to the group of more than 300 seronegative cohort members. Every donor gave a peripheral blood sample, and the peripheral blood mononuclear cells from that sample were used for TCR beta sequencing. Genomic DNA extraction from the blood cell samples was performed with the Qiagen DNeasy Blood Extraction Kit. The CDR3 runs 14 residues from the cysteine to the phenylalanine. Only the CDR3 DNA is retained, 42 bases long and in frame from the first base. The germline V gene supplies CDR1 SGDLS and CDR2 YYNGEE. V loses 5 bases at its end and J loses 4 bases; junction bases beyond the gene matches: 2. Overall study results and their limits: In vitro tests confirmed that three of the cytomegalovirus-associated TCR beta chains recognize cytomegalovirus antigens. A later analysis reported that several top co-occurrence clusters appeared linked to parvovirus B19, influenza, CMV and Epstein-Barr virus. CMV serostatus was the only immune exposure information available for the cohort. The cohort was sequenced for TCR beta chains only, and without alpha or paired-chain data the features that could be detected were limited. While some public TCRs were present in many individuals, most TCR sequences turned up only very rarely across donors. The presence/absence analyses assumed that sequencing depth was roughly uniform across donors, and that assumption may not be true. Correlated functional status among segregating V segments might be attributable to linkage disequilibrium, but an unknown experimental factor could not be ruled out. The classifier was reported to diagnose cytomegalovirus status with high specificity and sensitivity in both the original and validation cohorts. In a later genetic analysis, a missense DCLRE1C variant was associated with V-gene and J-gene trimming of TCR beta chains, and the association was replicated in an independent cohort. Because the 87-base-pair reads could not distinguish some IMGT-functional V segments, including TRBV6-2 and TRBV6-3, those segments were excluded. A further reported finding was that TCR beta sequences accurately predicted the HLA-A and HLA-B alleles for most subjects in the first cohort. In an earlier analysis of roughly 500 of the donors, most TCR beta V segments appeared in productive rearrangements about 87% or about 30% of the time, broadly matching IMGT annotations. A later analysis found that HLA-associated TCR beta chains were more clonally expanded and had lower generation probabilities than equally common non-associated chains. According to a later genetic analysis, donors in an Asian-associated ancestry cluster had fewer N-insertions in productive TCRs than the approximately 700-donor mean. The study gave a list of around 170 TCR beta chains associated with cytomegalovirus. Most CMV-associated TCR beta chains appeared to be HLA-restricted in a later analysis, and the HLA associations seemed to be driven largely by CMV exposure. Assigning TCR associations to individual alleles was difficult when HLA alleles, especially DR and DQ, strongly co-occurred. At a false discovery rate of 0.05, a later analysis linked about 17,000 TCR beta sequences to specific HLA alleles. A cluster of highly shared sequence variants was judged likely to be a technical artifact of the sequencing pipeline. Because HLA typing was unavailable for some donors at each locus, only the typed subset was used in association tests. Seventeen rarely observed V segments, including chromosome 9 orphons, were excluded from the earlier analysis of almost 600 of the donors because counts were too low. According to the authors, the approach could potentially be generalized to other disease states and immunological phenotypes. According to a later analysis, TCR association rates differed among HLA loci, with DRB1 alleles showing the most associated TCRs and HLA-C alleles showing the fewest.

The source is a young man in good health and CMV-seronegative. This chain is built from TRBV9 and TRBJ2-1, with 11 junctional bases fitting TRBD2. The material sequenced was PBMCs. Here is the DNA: TGTGCCAGCAGACCTAGCGGGGGGTACAATGAGCAGTTCTTC. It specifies CASRPSGGYNEQFF.